Shown below are 31 T cell receptor beta chains from a single sample sequenced in a study of early T cells in non-severe SARS-CoV-2 infection. MiXCR, run by TCRdb on the 5' RACE reads, gives a single entry per CDR3 protein. The repertoire holds 55,000 to 75,000 distinct CDR3 sequences, with 9.5% to 15% as singletons. Material: whole blood. These receptors came from an adult who was a healthcare worker with PCR-confirmed SARS-CoV-2 infection or an uninfected control (not recorded which).

The chain is built from TRBV9 and TRBJ2-7, with D possibly TRBD2 on 5 matching bases. The germline gives CDR1 SGDLS, CDR2 YYNGEE. The CDR3 is made up of 13 amino acids. V was trimmed by 3 bases and J by 7 bases, leaving 14 bases between them. The CDR3 sequence is CASSDGSQREQYF. Here the CDR3 DNA reads TGTGCCAGCAGCGATGGGAGCCAAAGAGAGCAGTACTTC.

This clonotype was counted many times. The rearrangement joins TRBV7-2 to TRBJ2-1; tentative D call: TRBD2 (7 bases). The CDR3 covers 18 residues. The germline gives CDR1 SGHTA, CDR2 FQGNSA. V lost 1 base and J 7 bases, leaving 23 bases between the germline ends. CDR3 region: CASSLGREWGQNRNEQFF. The CDR3 DNA is TGTGCCAGCAGCTTAGGGCGGGAGTGGGGACAAAATCGGAATGAGCAGTTCTTC.

Note on this clonotype: A read error is possible here, since a much larger clone lies one base away. This chain connects TRBV12-3 or TRBV12-4 to TRBJ2-7; D remains unclear. The CDR3 runs 12 residues. V lost 8 bases and J 6 bases, leaving 14 bases between the germline ends. CDR3 sequence reads: CASGTFGVEQYF. The CDR3 nucleotides read TGTGCCAGCGGTACCTTCGGAGTCGAGCAGTACTTC.

At least ten counts were recorded for this clonotype. The V and J genes are TRBV27 and TRBJ2-2; 11 bases fit TRBD1. V lost 7 bases and J lost 5; bases outside the gene matches: 6. The CDR3 is made up of 15 amino acids. Germline assignment: CDR1 MNHEY and CDR2 SMNVEV (reference sequence). CDR3 loop: CASTTGTGGTGELFF. CDR3 DNA: TGTGCCAGCACGACCGGGACAGGGGGTACCGGGGAGCTGTTTTTT.

V gene TRBV28 combines with J gene TRBJ1-6; D unclear. Trimming shortened V by 6 bases and J by 7 bases, and 4 bases separated the two germline ends. The germline CDR1 and CDR2 sequences are MDHEN and SYDVKM. This CDR3 comprises 11 residues. The CDR3 DNA follows: TGTGCCAGCAGGACGAATTCACCCCTCCACTTT. Its translation is CASRTNSPLHF.

This clonotype was counted only a few times. V usage is TRBV12-3 or TRBV12-4 and J usage is TRBJ1-1; D remains unclear. With 2 bases removed from V and 5 bases from J, the gap between germline ends came to 9 bases. The CDR3 length is 13 residues. The CDR3 sequence is CASSLYTETEAFF. Written as DNA, the CDR3 is TGTGCCAGCAGTTTATATACGGAGACTGAAGCTTTCTTT.

This clonotype showed up many times. The chain links TRBV2 to TRBJ2-1, with 9 bases identical to TRBD2. The germline gives CDR1 SNHLY, CDR2 FYNNEI. This CDR3 region has 14 residues. Unmatched junction bases numbered 7, after V lost 8 bases and J lost 5 bases. For the CDR3, the DNA is TGTGCCAGCGGCCGGCGGGAGGGTAACAATGAGCAGTTCTTC. Its translation is CASGRREGNNEQFF.

V gene TRBV5-6 combines with J gene TRBJ2-5; D gene ambiguous. Deletions cut 3 bases from V and 4 bases from J, with 19 bases between. The CDR3 is 16 residues long. Germline CDR1 is SGHDT and CDR2 is YYEEEE. The CDR3 protein is CASSSFASELVETQYF. CDR3 nucleotide sequence: TGTGCCAGCAGCTCGTTCGCGTCGGAGTTAGTAGAGACCCAGTACTTC.

This clonotype was seen a few times. V gene TRBV18 combines with J gene TRBJ2-7, with 8 nucleotides matching TRBD2. This CDR3 has 15 residues. Germline V gene data show CDR1 as KGHSH and CDR2 as LQKENI. The junction had 3 bases not matched to a gene; V was cut back by 0 bases and J by 2 bases. The CDR3 reads CASSPPTSGAYEQYF. DNA for the CDR3: TGTGCCAGCTCACCACCCACTAGCGGAGCCTACGAGCAGTACTTC.

About this clonotype: It may be a read error: a sequence one base away is much more abundant. V usage is TRBV20-1 and J usage is TRBJ2-1; TRBD2 is a possible D gene (5 bases). V was shortened by 2 bases and J by 9 bases, with 20 bases between the two germline ends. This CDR3 contains 15 residues. Germline values: CDR1 DFQATT, CDR2 SNEGSKA (reference sequence). CDR3 DNA sequence: TGCAGTGCTAGATCCCCTAGCAGGAGAGCTATTGAGCAGTTCTTC. Translated, it gives CSARSPSRRAIEQFF.

The rearrangement links TRBV21-1 to TRBJ2-7. TRBV21-1 is recorded as a pseudogene. The length of the CDR3 is 19 residues. CDR3 residues: CASSKARGVPKPHSYEQYF. In nucleotides, the CDR3 is TGTGCCAGCAGCAAAGCGCGAGGAGTGCCGAAACCCCACTCCTACGAGCAGTACTTC.

This clonotype occurred many times. J is TRBJ1-4 and V is TRBV5-1; 7 nucleotides match TRBD1. V lost 3 bases to trimming and J lost 4 bases; unmatched junction nucleotides: 6. Germline loops: CDR1 SGHRS, CDR2 YFSETQ. This CDR3 has 15 residues. CDR3 sequence: CASSSDRALNEKLFF. CDR3 coding DNA: TGCGCCAGCAGCTCCGACAGGGCACTTAATGAAAAACTGTTTTTT.

There are a few counts of this clonotype. The rearrangement uses TRBV20-1 and TRBJ1-4, with 7 bases fitting TRBD1. Germline CDR1 is DFQATT and CDR2 is SNEGSKA (reference sequence). CDR3 length: 17 amino acids. J was trimmed by 5 bases and V by 6 bases; bases with no gene match: 18. The CDR3 spells CSASAGRGRYTNEKLFF. As DNA, the CDR3 is TGCAGTGCCAGCGCGGGAAGGGGGCGTTATACGAATGAAAAACTGTTTTTT.

There are many counts of this clonotype. This chain joins TRBV14 and TRBJ1-1; D remains ambiguous. Germline CDR1 reads SGHDN; CDR2 reads FVKESK. V lost 3 bases to trimming and J lost 3 bases, with 17 bases between them. This CDR3 is 16 amino acids long. CDR3: CASSQRAGISDTEAFF. Written as DNA, the CDR3 is TGTGCCAGCAGCCAGAGGGCGGGTATATCGGACACTGAAGCTTTCTTT.

This clonotype was recorded a few times. The rearrangement joins TRBV5-4 to TRBJ2-3, with D maybe TRBD2 (6 bases). The germline V gene has CDR1 SGHNT and CDR2 YYREEE (reference sequence). This CDR3 comprises 16 residues. Between the trimmed V and J ends, which lost 4 bases and 0 bases, there was a span of 15 bases. CDR3: CASSELAVSSTDTQYF. CDR3 DNA: TGTGCCAGCAGCGAATTAGCGGTTTCTAGCACAGATACGCAGTATTTT.

This clonotype was detected ten times or more. J is TRBJ1-1 and V is TRBV7-2; 7 bases match TRBD1. This CDR3 has 15 amino acids. The junction had 7 bases not matched to a gene; V was cut back by 3 bases and J by 3 bases. The germline V gene has CDR1 SGHTA and CDR2 FQGNSA. The CDR3 protein is CASSFSGTEYTEAFF. As DNA, the CDR3 is TGTGCCAGCAGCTTTTCCGGGACAGAGTACACTGAAGCTTTCTTT.

This clonotype has just a few counts. V and J are TRBV5-1 and TRBJ1-2; 9 bases map to TRBD1. CDR1 is SGHRS and CDR2 is YFSETQ in the germline V gene. The V segment lost 3 bases and the J segment 7 bases; nucleotides outside the gene matches: 13. CDR3 length: 16 amino acids. In DNA, the CDR3 is TGCGCCAGCAGCTCTGCCTATACAGGGGGCTTTGGTGGCTACACCTTC. It codes for CASSSAYTGGFGGYTF.

This chain links TRBV28 with TRBJ2-1; D is uncertain. The CDR3 spans 17 residues. Germline CDR1 MDHEN, CDR2 SYDVKM. V lost 5 bases to trimming and J lost 0 bases, with 17 bases between them. The CDR3 here is CASSPLGPTSSYNEQFF. In nucleotides, the CDR3 is TGTGCCAGCAGTCCCTTAGGACCTACGAGCTCCTACAATGAGCAGTTCTTC.

CDR3 DNA: TGTGCCAGCAGTTTAACGGGACAGGGTTATGAAAAACTGTTTTTT. Residues: CASSLTGQGYEKLFF. The chain couples TRBV27 to TRBJ1-4; 9 bases are a match to TRBD1. This CDR3 spans 15 amino acids. In germline, CDR1 is MNHEY, CDR2 SMNVEV (reference sequence). Germline trimming cut 2 bases from V and 6 bases from J; bases unmatched to any gene: 4.

This clonotype was seen a few times. The chain recombines TRBV24-1 with TRBJ2-3; the D is unclear. CDR1 is KGHDR and CDR2 is SFDVKD in the germline V gene. The CDR3 has 11 amino acids. V was cut by 9 bases and J by 5 bases, with 8 bases left in between. The CDR3 DNA reads as TGTGCCACCTCGAGAGGAGATACGCAGTATTTT. This gives the protein CATSRGDTQYF.

This clonotype was observed at least ten times. The gene calls are TRBV9 and TRBJ1-2; tentative D call: TRBD1 (6 bases). The germline V and J ends were trimmed by 6 bases and 2 bases, with 8 bases remaining between them. CDR3 size: 12 residues. In germline, CDR1 is SGDLS, CDR2 YYNGEE. CDR3 nucleotide sequence: TGTGCCAGCACAGGGGACAACTATGGCTACACCTTC. Encoded protein: CASTGDNYGYTF.

At least ten counts were recorded for this clonotype. J is TRBJ2-2 and V is TRBV4-1, with a tentative D call TRBD2 (6 bases). Trimming cost V 1 base and J 3 bases, with 12 bases left between them. Germline CDR1 MGHRA, CDR2 YSYEKL. CDR3 length equals 16 residues. This chain's CDR3 is CASSQVAERHTGELFF. The CDR3, as DNA: TGCGCCAGCAGCCAAGTAGCGGAGAGGCACACCGGGGAGCTGTTTTTT.

The V gene is TRBV29-1, the J gene TRBJ2-5, with unresolved D. From germline, CDR1 is SQVTM and CDR2 ANQGSEA. The CDR3 is 12 amino acids. V was trimmed by 4 bases and J by 5 bases, leaving 11 bases between them. CDR3 region: CSVGSLGETQYF. DNA of the CDR3: TGCAGCGTTGGATCCTTAGGGGAGACCCAGTACTTC.

The chain links TRBV6-5 to TRBJ1-6; maybe TRBD1 (5 bases). Germline V gene sequence: CDR1 MNHEY, CDR2 SVGAGI. The CDR3 contains 16 residues. V shed 2 bases and J shed 5 bases, with 13 bases lying between them. The CDR3 spells CASSYGGRKDNSPLHF. CDR3 DNA sequence: TGTGCCAGCAGTTACGGGGGGAGGAAGGATAATTCACCCCTCCACTTT.

This clonotype came up many times. The genes are TRBV7-2 and TRBJ2-3; TRBD1 or TRBD2 may be the D gene (6 bases each). Germline V CDR1 and CDR2: SGHTA, FQGNSA. With 5 bases removed from V and 5 bases from J, the gap between germline ends came to 17 bases. The CDR3 covers 15 residues. This chain's CDR3 is CASSPQGLARDTQYF. In DNA form, the CDR3 reads TGTGCCAGCAGCCCCCAGGGGCTAGCGAGAGATACGCAGTATTTT.

This clonotype has ten or more counts. V is TRBV24-1 and J is TRBJ2-1; 7 nucleotides line up with TRBD2. Losses at the gene ends were 9 bases for V and 7 bases for J; bases not matched to a gene: 17. This CDR3 has 16 amino acids. Germline CDR1 reads KGHDR; CDR2 reads SFDVKD. The chain's CDR3 is CATENSGREFWNEQFF. CDR3 nucleotides: TGTGCCACCGAAAACTCAGGGCGGGAGTTTTGGAATGAGCAGTTCTTC.

This clonotype has only a few counts. V gene TRBV7-2 combines with J gene TRBJ2-1, with 14 nucleotides matching TRBD2. V shed 5 bases and J 8 bases; nucleotides not matched to a gene: 8. This CDR3 is 16 amino acids long. Per germline, CDR1 SGHTA and CDR2 FQGNSA. The CDR3 coding sequence is TGTGCCAGCAGCCGCCAACCGGGACTAGCGGGAGATGAGCAGTTCTTC. Its translation: CASSRQPGLAGDEQFF.

Concerning this clonotype: Sequence at one end of the junction differs from germline and may be a read error. The genes are TRBV3-1 and TRBJ2-7; 8 nucleotides line up with TRBD1. The CDR3 runs to 16 residues. Germline values: CDR1 LGHDT, CDR2 YNNKEL (reference sequence). The CDR3 DNA is TGTGCCTGCAGCCAAGAAGGACAGGGATTTTCCTACGAGCAGTACTTC. It is translated as CACSQEGQGFSYEQYF.

This clonotype has a count of ten or more. The gene calls are TRBV7-8 and TRBJ2-3, with 8 bases fitting TRBD2. CDR3 length equals 16 residues. Unmatched junction bases numbered 9, after V lost 3 bases and J lost 4 bases. CDR1 SGHVS and CDR2 FQNEAQ come from the germline V gene. The CDR3 DNA reads TGTGCCAGCAGCTTGGAAACGGGAGGGCCTCCAGATACGCAGTATTTT. The encoded protein is CASSLETGGPPDTQYF.

This clonotype was seen many times. J is TRBJ2-7 and V is TRBV5-6; the match to TRBD2 covers 7 bases. Germline-derived CDR1 and CDR2 are SGHDT and YYEEEE. The CDR3 loop spans 13 amino acids. After removal of 8 bases from V and 3 bases from J, the junction contained 8 bases not matched to a gene. This chain's CDR3 is CARRRGIVYEQYF. The CDR3 DNA sequence: TGTGCCAGACGGCGGGGGATAGTCTACGAGCAGTACTTC.

The chain recombines TRBV7-6 with TRBJ2-1; 12 bases match TRBD2. V lost 5 bases to trimming and J lost 12 bases; unmatched junction nucleotides: 11. The CDR3 has 15 amino acids. The germline gives CDR1 SGHVS, CDR2 FNYEAQ. The CDR3 reads CASSQTSGRLGRQFF. In nucleotides, the CDR3 is TGTGCCAGCAGCCAGACTAGCGGGAGACTGGGGAGGCAGTTCTTC.